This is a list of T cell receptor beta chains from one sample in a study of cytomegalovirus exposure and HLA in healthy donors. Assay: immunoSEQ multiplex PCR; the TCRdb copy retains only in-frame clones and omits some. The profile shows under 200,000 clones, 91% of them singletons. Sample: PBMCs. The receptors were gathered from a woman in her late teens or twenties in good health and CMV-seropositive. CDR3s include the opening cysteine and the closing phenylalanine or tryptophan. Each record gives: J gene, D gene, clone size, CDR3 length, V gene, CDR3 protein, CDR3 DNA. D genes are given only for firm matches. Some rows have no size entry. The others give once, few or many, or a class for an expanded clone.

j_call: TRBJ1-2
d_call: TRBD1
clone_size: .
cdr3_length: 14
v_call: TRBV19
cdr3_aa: CASSTGTGNYGYTF
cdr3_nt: TGTGCCAGTTCTACGGGGACAGGGAACTATGGCTACACCTTC

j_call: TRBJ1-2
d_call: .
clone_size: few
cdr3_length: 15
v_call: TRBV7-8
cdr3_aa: CASSLVGGQVYGYTF
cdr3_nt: TGTGCCAGCAGCTTAGTCGGCGGGCAGGTTTATGGCTACACCTTC

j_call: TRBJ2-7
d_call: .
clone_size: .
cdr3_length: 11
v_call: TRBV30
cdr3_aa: CAWRGLGEQYF
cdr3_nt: TGTGCCTGGAGGGGCTTAGGGGAACAGTACTTC

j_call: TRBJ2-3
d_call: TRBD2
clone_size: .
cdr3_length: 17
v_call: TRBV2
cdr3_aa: CASTRGLAGTSTDTQYF
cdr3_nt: TGTGCCAGCACCCGAGGGCTAGCGGGAACTAGCACAGATACGCAGTATTTT

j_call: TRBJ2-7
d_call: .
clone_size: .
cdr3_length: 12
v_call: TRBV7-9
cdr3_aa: CASSLVQGEQYF
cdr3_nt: TGTGCCAGCAGTCTCGTTCAGGGCGAGCAGTACTTC

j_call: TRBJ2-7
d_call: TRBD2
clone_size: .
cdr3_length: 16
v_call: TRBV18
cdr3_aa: CASSPTSGAVSYEQYF
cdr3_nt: TGTGCCAGCTCACCAACCAGCGGGGCGGTTTCCTACGAGCAGTACTTC

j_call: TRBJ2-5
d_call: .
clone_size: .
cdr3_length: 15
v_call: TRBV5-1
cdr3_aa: CASSLKAGVQETQYF
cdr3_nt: TGCGCCAGCAGCTTGAAGGCAGGCGTTCAAGAGACCCAGTACTTC

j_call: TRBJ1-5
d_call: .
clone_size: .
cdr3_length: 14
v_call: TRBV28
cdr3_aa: CASSPGVGYQPQHF
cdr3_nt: TGTGCCAGCAGCCCCGGGGTTGGATATCAGCCCCAGCATTTT

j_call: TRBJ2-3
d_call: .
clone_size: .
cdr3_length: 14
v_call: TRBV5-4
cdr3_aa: CASSLRQSTDTQYF
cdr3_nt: TGTGCCAGCAGCTTGCGTCAGAGCACAGATACGCAGTATTTT

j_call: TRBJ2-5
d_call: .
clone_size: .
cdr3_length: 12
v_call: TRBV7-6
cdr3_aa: CASSQRGETQYF
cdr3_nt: TGTGCCAGCAGCCAGCGAGGAGAGACCCAGTACTTC

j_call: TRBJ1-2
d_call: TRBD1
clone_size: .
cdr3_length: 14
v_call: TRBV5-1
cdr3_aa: CATRLGGGDYGYTF
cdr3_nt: TGCGCCACCAGACTTGGAGGGGGCGACTATGGCTACACCTTC

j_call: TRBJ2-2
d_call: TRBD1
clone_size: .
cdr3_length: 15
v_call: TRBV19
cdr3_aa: CASSIVGTGAGELFF
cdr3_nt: TGTGCCAGTAGTATAGTTGGGACAGGGGCCGGGGAGCTGTTTTTT

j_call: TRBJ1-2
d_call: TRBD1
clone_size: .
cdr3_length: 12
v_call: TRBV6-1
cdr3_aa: CASTRDRFGYTF
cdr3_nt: TGTGCCAGCACCCGGGACAGGTTCGGCTACACCTTC

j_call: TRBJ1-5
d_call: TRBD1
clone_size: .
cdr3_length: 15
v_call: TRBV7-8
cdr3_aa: CASSFSGTGGQPQHF
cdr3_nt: TGTGCCAGCAGCTTTTCCGGGACAGGGGGCCAGCCCCAGCATTTT

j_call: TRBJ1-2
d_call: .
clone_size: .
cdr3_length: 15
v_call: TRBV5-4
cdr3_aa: CASSPDSSGPYGYTF
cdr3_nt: TGTGCCAGCAGCCCGGACAGCTCTGGGCCCTATGGCTACACCTTC

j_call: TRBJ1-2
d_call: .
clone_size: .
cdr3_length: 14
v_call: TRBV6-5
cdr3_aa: CASSPTGGGYGYTF
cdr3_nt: TGTGCCAGCAGCCCAACGGGGGGGGGCTATGGCTACACCTTC

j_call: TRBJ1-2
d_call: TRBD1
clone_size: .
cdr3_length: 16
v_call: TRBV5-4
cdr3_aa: CASSALDRAGGYGYTF
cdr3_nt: TGTGCCAGCAGCGCCCTCGACAGGGCTGGAGGGTATGGCTACACCTTC

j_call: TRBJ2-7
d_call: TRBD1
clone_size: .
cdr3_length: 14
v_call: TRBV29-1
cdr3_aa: CSVEEGWTGGEQYF
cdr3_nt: TGCAGCGTTGAAGAAGGGTGGACAGGTGGCGAGCAGTACTTC

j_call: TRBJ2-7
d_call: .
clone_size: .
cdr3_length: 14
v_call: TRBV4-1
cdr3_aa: CASSQDRGSYEQYF
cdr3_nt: TGCGCCAGCAGCCAAGATCGCGGCAGCTACGAGCAGTACTTC

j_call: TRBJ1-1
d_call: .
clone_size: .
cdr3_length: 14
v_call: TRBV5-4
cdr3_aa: CASSRREMNTEAFF
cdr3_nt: TGTGCCAGCAGCCGGAGGGAGATGAACACTGAAGCTTTCTTT

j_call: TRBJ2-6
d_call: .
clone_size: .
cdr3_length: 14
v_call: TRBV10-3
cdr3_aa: CAISGQTGANVLTF
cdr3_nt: TGTGCCATCAGTGGACAGACTGGGGCCAACGTCCTGACTTTC

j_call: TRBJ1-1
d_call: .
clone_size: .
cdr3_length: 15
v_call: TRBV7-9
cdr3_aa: CASSLVSRVNTEAFF
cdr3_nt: TGTGCCAGCAGCTTAGTGTCCAGGGTGAACACTGAAGCTTTCTTT

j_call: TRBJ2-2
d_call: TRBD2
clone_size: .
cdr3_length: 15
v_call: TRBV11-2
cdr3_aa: CASSLGLQNTGELFF
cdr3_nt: TGTGCCAGCAGCCTGGGACTACAGAACACCGGGGAGCTGTTTTTT

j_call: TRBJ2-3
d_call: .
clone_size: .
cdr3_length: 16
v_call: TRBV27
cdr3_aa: CASKTLPGRRTDTQYF
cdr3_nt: TGTGCCAGCAAAACCTTGCCGGGGAGGAGGACAGATACGCAGTATTTT

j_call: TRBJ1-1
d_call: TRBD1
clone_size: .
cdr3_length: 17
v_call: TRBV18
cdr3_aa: CASSLTRTGGWGTEAFF
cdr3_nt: TGTGCCAGCTCACTTACCAGGACAGGGGGCTGGGGCACTGAAGCTTTCTTT